This is a list of T cell receptor beta chains from one sample in a study of regulatory and conventional T cells in RAG deficiency. Sequencing was performed with immunoSEQ multiplex PCR; in TCRdb, only in-frame clones are kept and a portion is missing. Of around 30,000 clones in the sample, about 95% were seen once. This sample was shared with a second study, whose subject was regulatory T cells.

Sequencing used CD25- CD4+ T cells sorted from blood. The receptors were sampled from a human donor in good health. The CDR3 runs from the conserved cysteine through the conserved F or W. D genes are given only for firm matches. Expanded clones are given a class, and other clones once, few, many or no size at all.

size	V	D	length	J	CDR3	DNA
.	TRBV9	TRBD2	19	TRBJ2-3	CASSVGDGLGRGASDTQYF	TGTGCCAGCAGCGTGGGGGATGGTTTGGGGCGGGGGGCATCAGATACGCAGTATTTT
.	TRBV6-1	.	15	TRBJ2-1	CASSELVTGYNEQFF	TGTGCCAGCAGTGAATTAGTGACAGGCTACAATGAGCAGTTCTTC
.	TRBV10-2	.	14	TRBJ1-1	CASSGELLNTEAFF	TGCGCCAGCAGTGGTGAGTTATTGAATACTGAAGCTTTCTTT
.	TRBV9	.	16	TRBJ2-5	CASSAGGGGLLETQYF	TGTGCCAGCAGTGCCGGGGGAGGGGGGTTGTTAGAGACCCAGTACTTC
.	TRBV30	.	11	TRBJ1-1	CAWSKGTEAFF	TGTGCCTGGAGTAAGGGGACTGAAGCTTTCTTT
.	TRBV4-2	TRBD1	17	TRBJ2-7	CASSQGYLGQGSYEQYF	TGTGCCAGCAGCCAGGGGTATCTTGGACAGGGGTCCTACGAGCAGTACTTC
.	TRBV7-3	.	14	TRBJ2-5	CASSRTGSQETQYF	TGTGCCAGCAGCCGGACGGGATCCCAAGAGACCCAGTACTTC
.	TRBV2	.	13	TRBJ1-2	CASSDTGSSGYTF	TGTGCCAGCAGTGACACAGGGAGTAGTGGCTACACCTTC
.	TRBV19	.	13	TRBJ1-1	CASSIGRNTEAFF	TGTGCCAGTAGTATAGGGAGGAACACTGAAGCTTTCTTT
.	TRBV19	.	14	TRBJ1-5	CASSIRSSNQPQHF	TGTGCCAGTAGTATACGGAGTAGCAATCAGCCCCAGCATTTT
.	TRBV5-1	TRBD1	16	TRBJ2-3	CASSVFRDRGTDTQYF	TGCGCCAGCAGCGTATTCCGGGACAGGGGCACAGATACGCAGTATTTT
.	TRBV9	.	14	TRBJ1-5	CASSAGRNNQPQHF	TGTGCCAGCAGCGCGGGGAGGAACAATCAGCCCCAGCATTTT
.	TRBV12-5	.	14	TRBJ2-3	CASVESEKPDTQYF	TGTGCTAGTGTGGAGAGCGAGAAGCCAGATACGCAGTATTTT
.	TRBV7-3	TRBD1	15	TRBJ2-2	CASSPQTGGIGELFF	TGTGCCAGCAGCCCACAGACAGGGGGCATCGGGGAGCTGTTTTTT
.	TRBV21-1	.	14	TRBJ2-1	CASLDRGKVNEQFF	TGTGCCAGCCTGGACAGGGGTAAGGTCAATGAGCAGTTCTTC
.	TRBV13	.	17	TRBJ1-2	CASSNLFQAGPNYGYTF	TGTGCCAGCAGCAACCTCTTTCAGGCGGGGCCTAACTATGGCTACACCTTC
.	TRBV18	TRBD1	13	TRBJ1-1	CASRTGRVTEAFF	TGTGCCAGCCGGACAGGCCGTGTGACTGAAGCTTTCTTT
once	TRBV5-4	.	13	TRBJ2-7	CASSRQVPYEQYF	TGTGCCAGCAGCCGACAGGTTCCCTACGAGCAGTACTTC
.	TRBV19	.	12	TRBJ1-1	CASSIRDTEAFF	TGTGCCAGTAGTATACGGGACACTGAAGCTTTCTTT
.	TRBV6-5	.	11	TRBJ1-2	CASSTGWGYTF	TGTGCCAGCAGTACCGGTTGGGGCTACACCTTC
.	TRBV18	.	16	TRBJ1-1	CASSPDQGLIYTEAFF	TGTGCCAGCTCACCGGACCAGGGTCTCATCTACACTGAAGCTTTCTTT
.	TRBV19	.	13	TRBJ1-1	CASRTDLNTEAFF	TGTGCCAGTAGAACGGACTTAAACACTGAAGCTTTCTTT
.	TRBV5-1	TRBD1	14	TRBJ2-3	CASSGQGYTDTQYF	TGCGCCAGCAGCGGACAGGGGTACACAGATACGCAGTATTTT
.	TRBV6-5	TRBD1	14	TRBJ2-7	CASSLTGVSYEQYF	TGTGCCAGCAGTTTGACAGGGGTTTCCTACGAGCAGTACTTC
.	TRBV5-1	.	14	TRBJ2-3	CASSYRDSTDTQYF	TGCGCCAGCAGCTATCGGGATTCCACAGATACGCAGTATTTT
.	TRBV30	.	12	TRBJ2-3	CAWSVLRETQYF	TGTGCCTGGAGTGTACTGAGGGAAACGCAGTATTTT
.	TRBV5-1	TRBD1	15	TRBJ1-1	CASSLVPTGKGEAFF	TGCGCCAGCAGCTTGGTCCCGACAGGGAAGGGCGAAGCTTTCTTT
once	TRBV7-9	TRBD2	17	TRBJ2-3	CASSSYLAGGLTDTQYF	TGTGCCAGCAGCTCATACCTAGCGGGGGGCCTCACAGATACGCAGTATTTT
.	TRBV2	.	15	TRBJ1-2	CASSPGHPPTYGYTF	TGTGCCAGCAGTCCGGGACACCCTCCTACGTATGGCTACACCTTC
.	TRBV5-4	TRBD1	15	TRBJ2-5	CASSSKDRGSETQYF	TGTGCCAGCAGCTCTAAGGACAGGGGAAGTGAGACCCAGTACTTC
.	TRBV6-5	TRBD1	14	TRBJ2-4	CASSRRGQGNIQYF	TGTGCCAGCAGCCGCCGAGGACAGGGAAACATTCAGTACTTC
.	TRBV25-1	.	14	TRBJ1-2	CASSEQGKRYGYTF	TGTGCCAGCAGTGAACAGGGCAAAAGATATGGCTACACCTTC
.	TRBV6-1	.	15	TRBJ1-6	CATRMDSSYNSPLHF	TGTGCCACCCGTATGGACAGCAGTTATAATTCACCCCTCCACTTT
.	TRBV19	TRBD1	15	TRBJ1-2	CASQGQGAPNYGYTF	TGTGCCAGTCAGGGACAGGGGGCTCCTAACTATGGCTACACCTTC
.	TRBV7-3	TRBD1	15	TRBJ2-4	CASSPTGGIGNIQYF	TGTGCCAGCAGCCCCACAGGGGGCATCGGAAACATTCAGTACTTC
once	TRBV4-1	.	15	TRBJ2-7	CASSQEDRSLYEQYF	TGCGCCAGCAGCCAGGAAGACAGGTCTCTTTACGAGCAGTACTTC
.	TRBV6-1	.	15	TRBJ2-5	CASTRARQGGETQYF	TGTGCCAGCACCCGGGCCCGACAGGGAGGCGAGACCCAGTACTTC
.	TRBV28	.	19	TRBJ2-3	CASSGFTARGHSTQSVQYF	TGTGCCAGCAGCGGCTTTACTGCCCGGGGTCACTCCACACAGAGCGTGCAGTATTTT